These 29 T cell receptor beta chains share one sample of origin, sequenced in a study of T-cell memory formation after mild COVID-19. TCRdb passed the 5' RACE reads through MiXCR, listing each CDR3 protein once. This table holds more than 150,000 distinct CDR3 sequences, about a fifth found once. The sample taken for sequencing was PBMCs or a T cell subset sorted from them (not recorded which). These receptors came from an adult woman who had mild COVID-19 (a few samples of this study predate the infection). Cell type and time point are not known.

V gene TRBV6-2 or TRBV6-3 combines with J gene TRBJ2-4; the D gene is possibly TRBD1 (6 bases). Germline V gives CDR1 MNHEY, CDR2 SVGEGT. V was cut by 10 bases and J by 6 bases, with 16 bases left in between. The CDR3 sequence is 13 residues long. CDR3 coding DNA: TGTGCCACCACCCCCCTACAGGGAAACATTCAGTACTTC. Its translation: CATTPLQGNIQYF.

V gene TRBV29-1 combines with J gene TRBJ2-2; 7 bases match TRBD1. The germline V gene encodes CDR1 SQVTM and CDR2 ANQGSEA. Trimming cost V 5 bases and J 5 bases; bases outside gene matches: 8. CDR3 length: 14 residues. The CDR3 coding sequence is TGCAGCGTTCCGGGACAGACCTCAACCGGGGAGCTGTTTTTT. Residues: CSVPGQTSTGELFF.

J is TRBJ1-1 and V is TRBV27; 8 nucleotides align to TRBD1. This CDR3 spans 16 amino acids. Trimming took 5 bases from V and 1 from J; bases not matched to a gene: 9. Germline CDR1 is MNHEY and CDR2 is SMNVEV (reference sequence). The CDR3 region has the DNA TGTGCCAGCAGTCCCCTCGGACAGGGCGAGAACACTGAAGCTTTCTTT. Its protein product is CASSPLGQGENTEAFF.

This clonotype was detected only a few times. The CDR3 is CASSYSPTIQHF. The CDR3 DNA reads as TGTGCCAGCAGTTATAGTCCGACGATACAGCATTTT. The V call is TRBV6-2 or TRBV6-3, the J call TRBJ1-5; no definite D call. Germline V CDR1 and CDR2: MNHEY, SVGEGT. Trimming stripped 3 bases from V and 13 bases from J, with 13 bases between. The length of the CDR3 is 12 residues.

The V gene is TRBV27, the J gene TRBJ2-7; the match to TRBD1 covers 7 bases. There are 15 residues in the CDR3. CDR1 MNHEY and CDR2 SMNVEV come from the germline V gene (reference sequence). Trimming took 4 bases from V and 3 from J; bases not matched to a gene: 9. Here the CDR3 reads CASSSPWSGGYEQYF. CDR3 coding DNA: TGTGCCAGCAGTTCGCCGTGGTCAGGGGGCTACGAGCAGTACTTC.

This clonotype was counted ten times or more. The V call is TRBV5-1, the J call TRBJ2-1; D not certain. In germline, CDR1 is SGHRS, CDR2 YFSETQ. V lost 4 bases to trimming and J lost 5 bases, with 13 bases between them. This CDR3 is built from 14 residues. CDR3 DNA: TGCGCCAGCAGCATGGAAATGAACCACAATGAGCAGTTCTTC. Translated: CASSMEMNHNEQFF. The full variable domain, completed using reference TRBV5-1 and TRBJ2-1, is KAGVTQTPRYLIKTRGQQVTLSCSPISGHRSVSWYQQTPGQGLQFLFEYFSETQRNKGNFPGRFSGRQFSNSRSEMNVSTLELGDSALYLCASSMEMNHNEQFFGPGTRLTVL.

The chain carries TRBV6-1 and TRBJ1-1, with D perhaps TRBD1 (6 bases). CDR3 length equals 17 residues. Germline CDR1 is MNHNS and CDR2 is SASEGT. V was pared by 6 bases and J by 3 bases, with 23 bases between. In DNA, the CDR3 is TGTGCCAGCAGGCCAGGGGCGTACCCCGACGGGCACACTGAAGCTTTCTTT. Translating it yields CASRPGAYPDGHTEAFF.

This clonotype appeared a few times. V and J are TRBV12-3 or TRBV12-4 and TRBJ2-1; D may be TRBD2 (5 bases). The CDR3 length is 12 residues. V was shortened by 3 bases and J by 8 bases, with 8 bases between the two germline ends. The CDR3 sequence: CASSFPGDEQFF. CDR3 bases: TGTGCCAGCAGTTTCCCCGGGGATGAGCAGTTCTTC.

The V call is TRBV20-1, the J call TRBJ1-2; 7 bases agree with TRBD1. Trimming at V came to 0 bases and at J to 5 bases, leaving 15 bases not matched to a gene. Germline V gene sequence: CDR1 DFQATT, CDR2 SNEGSKA (reference sequence). The length of the CDR3 is 17 residues. Here the CDR3 DNA reads TGCAGTGCTAGAGATGTTTTGACAGGGCTGCCGATATATGGCTACACCTTC. Translated: CSARDVLTGLPIYGYTF.

The CDR3: CASTMNNEQFF. CDR3 bases: TGTGCCAGCACCATGAACAATGAGCAGTTCTTC. The rearrangement joins TRBV5-8 to TRBJ2-1; the D is unclear. The V gene lost 6 bases and the J gene lost 5 bases, with 6 bases spanning the gap. The CDR3 totals 11 residues. Germline CDR1 reads SGHTS; CDR2 reads YDEGEE. The entire variable domain, with the rest obtained from reference TRBV5-8 and TRBJ2-1, is as follows: EAGVTQSPTHLIKTRGQQATLRCSPISGHTSVYWYQQALGLGLQFLLWYDEGEERNRGNFPPRFSGRQFPNYSSELNVNALELEDSALYLCASTMNNEQFFGPGTRLTVL.

This clonotype was counted a few times. The V gene is TRBV2, the J gene TRBJ2-3; D remains ambiguous. CDR1 is SNHLY and CDR2 is FYNNEI in the germline V gene. V lost 2 bases and J lost 4, with 7 bases in between. The CDR3 is 13 amino acids. CDR3 sequence reads: CASSEPPADTQYF. The CDR3 DNA reads TGTGCCAGCAGTGAACCGCCCGCAGATACGCAGTATTTT.

The rearrangement uses TRBV5-1 and TRBJ2-1, with 7 positions matching TRBD2. Looked up from germline, CDR1 is SGHRS and CDR2 is YFSETQ. Unmatched junction bases numbered 16, after V lost 5 bases and J lost 8 bases. The length of the CDR3 is 16 residues. CDR3 nucleotides: TGCGCCAGCAGTCCCTCCCCCGGGACTACCTCCTATGAGCAGTTCTTC. This translates into CASSPSPGTTSYEQFF.

The chain links TRBV6-2 or TRBV6-3 to TRBJ2-1, with 7 bases that match TRBD2. The ends lost 5 bases at V and 5 bases at J; junction bases unmatched: 3. CDR3 length: 13 amino acids. The germline gives CDR1 MNHEY, CDR2 SVGEGT. CDR3 protein: CASSRLADNEQFF. DNA of the CDR3: TGTGCCAGCAGTCGGCTAGCGGACAATGAGCAGTTCTTC.

This clonotype was found many times. The chain is built from TRBV7-6 and TRBJ2-5; D may be TRBD1 or TRBD2 (7 bases each). CDR3 length: 15 amino acids. Germline V gives CDR1 SGHVS, CDR2 FNYEAQ. V shed 1 base and J shed 6 bases, with 15 bases lying between them. For the CDR3, the DNA is TGTGCCAGCAGCTTAGAGGCGGGGGACAGACAGACCCAGTACTTC. This encodes CASSLEAGDRQTQYF. Combining the CDR3 with reference TRBV7-6 and TRBJ2-5 gives the whole variable domain GAGVSQSPRYKVTKRGQDVALRCDPISGHVSLYWYRQALGQGPEFLTYFNYEAQQDKSGLPNDRFSAERPEGSISTLTIQRTEQRDSAMYRCASSLEAGDRQTQYFGPGTRLLVL.

This clonotype was recorded a few times. The chain uses TRBV2 and TRBJ1-4; 7 bases are a match to TRBD1. V lost 6 bases to trimming and J lost 1 base; unmatched junction nucleotides: 11. The CDR3 totals 17 residues. Germline V gene sequence: CDR1 SNHLY, CDR2 FYNNEI. CDR3 sequence: CASRDYRGGGTNEKLFF. The CDR3 DNA reads as TGTGCCAGCAGGGATTACAGGGGAGGCGGAACTAATGAAAAACTGTTTTTT.

The gene calls are TRBV27 and TRBJ2-2; D gene unclear. Germline V gives CDR1 MNHEY, CDR2 SMNVEV (reference sequence). V was clipped by 2 bases and J by 2 bases, with 6 bases between them. This CDR3 has 14 residues. CDR3 coding DNA: TGTGCCAGCAGTTTAGCACAAAACACCGGGGAGCTGTTTTTT. This sequence encodes CASSLAQNTGELFF.

Only one count was recorded for this clonotype. The chain uses TRBV4-1 and TRBJ2-7; 7 bases are shared with TRBD1. The CDR3 extends over 14 amino acids. Germline loops: CDR1 MGHRA, CDR2 YSYEKL. V was clipped by 4 bases and J by 3 bases; unmatched bases: 6. The chain's CDR3 is CASSPGDSFYEQYF. CDR3 DNA sequence: TGCGCCAGCAGCCCTGGGGACAGCTTCTACGAGCAGTACTTC.

The J gene is TRBJ2-5, the V gene TRBV5-6; D is possibly TRBD2 (6 bases). Per germline, CDR1 SGHDT and CDR2 YYEEEE. V was shortened by 4 bases and J by 1 base, with 11 bases between the two germline ends. The CDR3 spans 14 residues. CDR3 DNA sequence: TGTGCCAGCAGCGAGGGACTGGGCCAAGAGACCCAGTACTTC. This encodes CASSEGLGQETQYF.

The CDR3 protein is CAISDPRLAGRDIGNEQFF. The DNA for the CDR3 is TGTGCCATCAGTGACCCCCGACTAGCGGGACGGGATATTGGGAATGAGCAGTTCTTC. The rearrangement joins TRBV10-3 to TRBJ2-1, with 11 bases fitting TRBD2. The germline CDR1 and CDR2 sequences are ENHRY and SYGVKD. This CDR3 comprises 19 residues. Germline trimming cut 3 bases from V and 7 bases from J; bases unmatched to any gene: 17.

The chain links TRBV2 to TRBJ2-7, with D uncertain. Trimming cost V 3 bases and J 6 bases, with 9 bases left between them. Germline V lookup: CDR1 SNHLY, CDR2 FYNNEI. The CDR3 contains 12 residues. CDR3 amino acids: CASSEFGGEQYF. CDR3 sequence (DNA): TGTGCCAGCAGTGAGTTCGGCGGCGAGCAGTACTTC.

The CDR3 coding sequence is TGCGCCAGCAGCCAAGATCCGTTGAAGGGGGGTACGGGCAATCAGCCCCAGCATTTT. Amino acid sequence: CASSQDPLKGGTGNQPQHF. This chain links TRBV4-1 with TRBJ1-5, with D maybe TRBD1 (6 bases). The CDR3 covers 19 residues. V was cut by 0 bases and J by 2 bases, with 20 bases left in between. Germline lookup yields CDR1 MGHRA and CDR2 YSYEKL.

The chain combines TRBV7-9 with TRBJ2-3, with D uncertain. The V end lost 3 bases, the J end lost 3 bases, and 19 bases lay between the germline ends. Germline CDR1 is SEHNR and CDR2 is FQNEAQ (reference sequence). The CDR3 has 17 residues. The CDR3 DNA reads as TGTGCCAGCAGCTTTGGCGGTCGCACGGGTTTAACAGATACGCAGTATTTT. Its protein product is CASSFGGRTGLTDTQYF.

This clonotype was detected a few times. The J gene is TRBJ1-5, the V gene TRBV27; TRBD1 aligns across 9 bases. The CDR3 sequence is 16 residues long. The junction had 10 bases not matched to a gene; V was cut back by 5 bases and J by 5 bases. CDR1 is MNHEY, CDR2 SMNVEV, per germline (reference sequence). CDR3: CASSPRDRESDQPQHF. CDR3 DNA sequence: TGTGCCAGCAGTCCGAGGGACAGGGAATCGGATCAGCCCCAGCATTTT.

The CDR3 DNA is TGTGCCAGCAGCTTGGGGCTGGGACAGACTAACTATGGCTACACCTTC. It codes for CASSLGLGQTNYGYTF. The rearrangement joins TRBV5-5 to TRBJ1-2; the match to TRBD1 covers 7 bases. J gave up 0 bases and V 0 bases, and 5 bases lay outside the gene matches. The CDR3 has 16 residues. Germline CDR1 reads SGHKS; CDR2 reads YYEKEE (reference sequence).

The V call is TRBV24-1, the J call TRBJ2-1; D might be TRBD1 or TRBD2, each matching 5 bases. The CDR3 totals 14 residues. Germline V gene sequence: CDR1 KGHDR, CDR2 SFDVKD. V lost 0 bases, J lost 9 bases, and 11 bases lay in between. The CDR3 nucleotides are TGTGCCACCAGTGATTTGTATGGGGGATTTGAGCAGTTCTTC. This codes for CATSDLYGGFEQFF.

This clonotype showed up just a few times. J is TRBJ1-1 and V is TRBV5-1; D remains ambiguous. Germline V CDR1 and CDR2: SGHRS, YFSETQ. V dropped 4 bases and J dropped 2 bases, with 6 bases sitting between them. The CDR3 has 12 residues. Written as DNA, the CDR3 is TGCGCCAGCAGCCTTCACAACACTGAAGCTTTCTTT. Its translation: CASSLHNTEAFF.

This clonotype came up a few times. The chain is built from TRBV12-3 or TRBV12-4 and TRBJ2-7; no clear D gene. CDR3 length equals 17 residues. V lost 1 base and J 0 bases, leaving 16 bases between the germline ends. CDR3: CASSLGAKDPSSYEQYF. The CDR3 DNA sequence: TGTGCCAGCAGTTTAGGGGCTAAGGACCCAAGCTCCTACGAGCAGTACTTC.

In this sample, this clonotype turned up a few times. The rearrangement uses TRBV5-1 and TRBJ2-2; weak D call: TRBD2 (6 bases). Trimming shortened V by 0 bases and J by 3 bases, and 18 bases separated the two germline ends. This CDR3 spans 18 amino acids. Germline V gene sequence: CDR1 SGHRS, CDR2 YFSETQ. The CDR3 DNA follows: TGCGCCAGCAGCTTGGCACTCGCAGGAGGGGTGGACACCGGGGAGCTGTTTTTT. Translating it yields CASSLALAGGVDTGELFF.

The chain couples TRBV6-5 to TRBJ2-7, with D maybe TRBD2 (6 bases). Germline lookup yields CDR1 MNHEY and CDR2 SVGAGI. This CDR3 region has 13 residues. V lost 0 bases, J lost 11 bases, and 14 bases lay in between. In DNA form, the CDR3 reads TGTGCCAGCAGTTACTCAGCCCGGGGGTCGGAGTACTTC. It specifies CASSYSARGSEYF.